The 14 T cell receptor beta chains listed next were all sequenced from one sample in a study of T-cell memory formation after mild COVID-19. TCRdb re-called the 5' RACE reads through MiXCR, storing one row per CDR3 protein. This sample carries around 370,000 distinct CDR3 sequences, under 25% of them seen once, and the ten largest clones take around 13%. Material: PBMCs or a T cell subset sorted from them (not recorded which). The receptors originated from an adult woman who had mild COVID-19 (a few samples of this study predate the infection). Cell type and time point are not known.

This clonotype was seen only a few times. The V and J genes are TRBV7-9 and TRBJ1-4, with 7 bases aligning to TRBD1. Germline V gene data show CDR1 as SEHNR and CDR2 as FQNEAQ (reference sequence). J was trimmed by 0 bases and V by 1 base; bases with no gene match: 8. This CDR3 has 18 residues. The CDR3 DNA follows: TGTGCCAGCAGCTTAGAACTGCCAGGGGGGGCAACTAATGAAAAACTGTTTTTT. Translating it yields CASSLELPGGATNEKLFF.

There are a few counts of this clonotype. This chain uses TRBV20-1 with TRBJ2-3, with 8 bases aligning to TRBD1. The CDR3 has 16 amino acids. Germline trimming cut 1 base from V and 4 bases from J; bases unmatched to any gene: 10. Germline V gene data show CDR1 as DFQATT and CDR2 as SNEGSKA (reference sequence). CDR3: CSARVRRTGNSDTQYF. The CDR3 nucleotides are TGCAGTGCTAGAGTAAGGAGGACAGGGAACTCAGATACGCAGTATTTT.

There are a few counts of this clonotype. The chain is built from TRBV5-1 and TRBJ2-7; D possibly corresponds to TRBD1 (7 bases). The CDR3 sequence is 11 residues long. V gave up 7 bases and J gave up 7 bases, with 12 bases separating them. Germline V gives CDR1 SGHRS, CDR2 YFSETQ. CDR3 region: CASVQGREQYF. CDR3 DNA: TGCGCCAGCGTACAGGGGAGGGAGCAGTACTTC.

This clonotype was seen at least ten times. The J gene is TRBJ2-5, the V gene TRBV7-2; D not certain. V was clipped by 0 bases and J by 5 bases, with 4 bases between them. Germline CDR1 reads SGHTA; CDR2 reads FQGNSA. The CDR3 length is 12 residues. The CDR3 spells CASSLATETQYF. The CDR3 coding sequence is TGTGCCAGCAGCTTAGCGACGGAGACCCAGTACTTC. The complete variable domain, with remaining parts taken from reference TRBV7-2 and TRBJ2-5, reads GAGVSQSPSNKVTEKGKDVELRCDPISGHTALYWYRQSLGQGLEFLIYFQGNSAPDKSGLPSDRFSAERTGGSVSTLTIQRTQQEDSAVYLCASSLATETQYFGPGTRLLVL.

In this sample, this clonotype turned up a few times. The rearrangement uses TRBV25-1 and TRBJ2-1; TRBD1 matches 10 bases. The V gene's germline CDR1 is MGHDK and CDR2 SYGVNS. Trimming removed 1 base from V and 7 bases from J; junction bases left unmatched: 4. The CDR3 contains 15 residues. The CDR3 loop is CASSESGTGANEQFF. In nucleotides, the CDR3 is TGTGCCAGCAGTGAATCGGGGACAGGGGCGAATGAGCAGTTCTTC.

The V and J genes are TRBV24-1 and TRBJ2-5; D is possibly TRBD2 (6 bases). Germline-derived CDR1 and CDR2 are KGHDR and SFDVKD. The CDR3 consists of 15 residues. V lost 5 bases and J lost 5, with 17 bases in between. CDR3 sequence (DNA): TGTGCCACCAGTGCTCGGGGGACCCTCCGTGAGACCCAGTACTTC. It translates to CATSARGTLRETQYF.

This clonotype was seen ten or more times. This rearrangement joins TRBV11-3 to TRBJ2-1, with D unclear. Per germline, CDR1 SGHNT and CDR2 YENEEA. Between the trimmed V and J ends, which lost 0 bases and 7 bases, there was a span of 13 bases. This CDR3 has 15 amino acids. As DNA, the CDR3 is TGTGCCAGCAGCTTAGATCCAACCCCAGAGAATGAGCAGTTCTTC. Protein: CASSLDPTPENEQFF.

CDR3 sequence reads: CASSHRDDEPNTEAFF. The CDR3 DNA reads as TGTGCCAGCAGCCACAGGGACGATGAACCGAACACTGAAGCTTTCTTT. J is TRBJ1-1 and V is TRBV5-4; D is possibly TRBD1 (6 bases). V dropped 4 bases and J dropped 1 base, with 17 bases sitting between them. The CDR3 is made up of 16 amino acids. CDR1 SGHNT and CDR2 YYREEE come from the germline V gene (reference sequence).

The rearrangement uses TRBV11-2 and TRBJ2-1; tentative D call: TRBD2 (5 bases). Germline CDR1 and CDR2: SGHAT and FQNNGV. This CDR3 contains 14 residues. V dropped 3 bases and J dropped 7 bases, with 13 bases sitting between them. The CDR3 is CASSFSGRGNEQFF. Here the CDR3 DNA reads TGTGCCAGCAGCTTTTCGGGCCGGGGAAATGAGCAGTTCTTC.

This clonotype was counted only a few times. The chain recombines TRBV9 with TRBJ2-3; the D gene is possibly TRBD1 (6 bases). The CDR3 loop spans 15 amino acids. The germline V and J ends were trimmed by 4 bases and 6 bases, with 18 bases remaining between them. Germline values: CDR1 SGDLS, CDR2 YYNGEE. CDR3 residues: CASSQGTTHRDTQYF. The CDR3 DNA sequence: TGTGCCAGCAGCCAGGGGACCACCCATCGGGATACGCAGTATTTT.

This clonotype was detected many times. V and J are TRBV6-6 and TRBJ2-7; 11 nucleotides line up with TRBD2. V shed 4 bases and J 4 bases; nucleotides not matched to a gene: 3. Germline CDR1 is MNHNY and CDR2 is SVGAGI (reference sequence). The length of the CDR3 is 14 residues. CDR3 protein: CASSSTSGSYEQYF. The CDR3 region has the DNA TGTGCCAGCAGTTCCACTAGCGGGAGTTACGAGCAGTACTTC.

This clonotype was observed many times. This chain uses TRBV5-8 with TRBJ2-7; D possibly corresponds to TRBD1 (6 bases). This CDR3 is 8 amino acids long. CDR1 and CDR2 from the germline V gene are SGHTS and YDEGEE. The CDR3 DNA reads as TGTGCCAGCAACCAGGGGTTAGTC. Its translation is CASNQGLV.

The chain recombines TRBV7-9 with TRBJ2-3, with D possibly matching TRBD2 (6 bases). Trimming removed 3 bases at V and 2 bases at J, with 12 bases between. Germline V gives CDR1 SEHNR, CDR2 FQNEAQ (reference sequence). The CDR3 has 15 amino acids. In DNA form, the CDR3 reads TGTGCCAGCAGCTTCCTCGGGGGAACCACAGATACGCAGTATTTT. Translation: CASSFLGGTTDTQYF.

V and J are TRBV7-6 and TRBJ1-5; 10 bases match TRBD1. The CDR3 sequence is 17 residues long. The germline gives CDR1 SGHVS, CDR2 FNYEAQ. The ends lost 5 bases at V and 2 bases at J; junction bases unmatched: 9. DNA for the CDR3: TGTGCCAGCAGCGCGACAGGGGGCGGGCGGGGCAATCAGCCCCAGCATTTT. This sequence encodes CASSATGGGRGNQPQHF.